Each of the 8 T cell receptor beta chains below was sequenced from the same sample in a study of cytomegalovirus exposure and HLA in healthy donors. PCR amplification relied on 60 Vbeta primers (plus 13 Jbeta primers). Sequencing used immunoSEQ multiplex PCR; TCRdb keeps in-frame clones, though not all of them. The sample includes 85,000 to 95,000 clones, 76% of them seen just once. The source material was PBMCs. These receptors came from a man aged 30-40 years in good health and CMV-seropositive.

The rearrangement links TRBV27 to TRBJ2-7; D may be TRBD1 (5 bases). Deletions cut 5 bases from V and 3 bases from J, with 8 bases between. Per germline, CDR1 MNHEY and CDR2 SMNVEV (reference sequence). The CDR3 runs 12 residues. The CDR3 nucleotides read TGTGCCAGCAGTCGTACAGGCTACGAGCAGTACTTC. It codes for CASSRTGYEQYF.

The gene calls are TRBV9 and TRBJ2-1; possibly TRBD1 for D (6 bases). The CDR3 is 15 residues long. Germline V gene data show CDR1 as SGDLS and CDR2 as YYNGEE. The ends were cut back, 0 bases at V and 0 bases at J, with 7 bases in the middle. The CDR3 protein is CASSVGGGSYNEQFF. CDR3 nucleotide sequence: TGTGCCAGCAGCGTAGGAGGGGGCTCCTACAATGAGCAGTTCTTC. The variable domain in full, completed from reference TRBV9 and TRBJ2-1, reads DSGVTQTPKHLITATGQRVTLRCSPRSGDLSVYWYQQSLDQGLQFLIQYYNGEERAKGNILERFSAQQFPDLHSELNLSSLELGDSALYFCASSVGGGSYNEQFFGPGTRLTVL.

This clone was counted only a few times. The chain links TRBV6-5 to TRBJ1-4; possible D gene TRBD1, 5 bases. The CDR3 sequence is 15 residues long. The germline V and J ends were trimmed by 6 bases and 8 bases, with 19 bases remaining between them. The germline gives CDR1 MNHEY, CDR2 SVGAGI. The CDR3 DNA reads as TGTGCCAGCAGACCTATACAGGCGGGGGGGGAAAAACTGTTTTTT. Protein: CASRPIQAGGEKLFF.

The chain is built from TRBV6-1 and TRBJ1-2; 9 bases line up with TRBD1. Trimming at V came to 6 bases and at J to 7 bases, leaving 9 bases not matched to a gene. Germline CDR1 MNHNS, CDR2 SASEGT. The CDR3 is 14 amino acids. The CDR3 DNA is TGTGCCAGCAGGGGGACAGGGAGCCAGAGTGGCTACACCTTC. It codes for CASRGTGSQSGYTF.

This chain connects TRBV19 to TRBJ2-7; D possibly corresponds to TRBD2 (6 bases). Germline-derived CDR1 and CDR2 are LNHDA and SQIVND (reference sequence). Trimming removed 6 bases from V and 6 bases from J, with 12 bases in between. This CDR3 is built from 12 residues. The CDR3 here is CASSRGGFEQYF. The CDR3 DNA is TGTGCCAGTAGCCGTGGGGGGTTCGAGCAGTACTTC.

The chain employs TRBV28 and TRBJ1-3; 7 bases agree with TRBD1. Germline V gene sequence: CDR1 MDHEN, CDR2 SYDVKM. After removal of 5 bases from V and 11 bases from J, the junction contained 12 bases not matched to a gene. This CDR3 has 14 amino acids. The CDR3 DNA reads as TGTGCCAGCAGTGCCGGGACAGTCCCTGGTCCCATATATTTT. As protein: CASSAGTVPGPIYF.

The chain combines TRBV7-3 with TRBJ2-2, with 10 bases lining up with TRBD2. The CDR3 covers 17 residues. Germline CDR1 reads SGHTA; CDR2 reads FQGTGA. V trimming: 5 bases; J trimming: 5 bases; junction bases outside the gene matches: 11. The CDR3, as DNA: TGTGCCAGCAGCGCTAACCTAGCGGGAGTGGGAACCGGGGAGCTGTTTTTT. Translated, it gives CASSANLAGVGTGELFF.

The CDR3 DNA sequence: TGTGCCAGCAGTTACTCAAGCGGGGCAACTAATGAAAAACTGTTTTTT. This encodes CASSYSSGATNEKLFF. The rearrangement joins TRBV6-5 to TRBJ1-4; no clear D gene. There are 16 residues in the CDR3. Trimming pared 0 bases from V and 0 bases from J, leaving 8 bases between. CDR1 and CDR2 from the germline V gene are MNHEY and SVGAGI.